This T cell receptor (beta chain) was sequenced in a study of low-dose radiotherapy and immunotherapy resistance in tumors. At the level of the study: Every two weeks, cyclophosphamide 200 mg/m2 was infused one day before radiation plus immunotherapy.

Administered to the donors were nivolumab, ipilimumab, aspirin, low-dose cyclophosphamide and low-dose radiotherapy. Those who qualified had advanced solid tumors (lacking tumor-infiltrating lymphocytes). Primers targeting TRAV and TRBV primed first-strand cDNA, covering alpha and beta chains. PCR amplification of the TCRs was performed with Phusion for 20 PCR cycles, and it relied on a constant-region primer together with a V-primer adapter. Amplification of isolated mRNA was accomplished via in vitro transcription. TCRdb processed the reads anew with MiXCR; each CDR3 protein has one entry. The table shows about 13,000 distinct CDR3 sequences, with over 55% occurring only once. This receptor was obtained from a human donor with advanced metastatic prostate, ovarian, gallbladder or colorectal cancer (not recorded which). This table probably holds off-target reads from a library built for another chain.

For the CDR3, the DNA is TGTGCCAGCAGTCTCCCAGGGGGGAGGTTCTTC. Protein product: CASSLPGGRFF. The chain carries TRBV27 and TRBJ2-1, with a tentative D call TRBD1 (7 bases). V lost 5 bases, J lost 15 bases, and 14 bases lay in between. The CDR3 extends over 11 amino acids. Germline values: CDR1 MNHEY, CDR2 SMNVEV (reference sequence).